This TCR beta chain came from a study of neoadjuvant anti-PD-1 for oral cavity cancer. Study outcomes and limitations: Treg/Th17 ratio rose with pretreatment blood and fell with post-treatment tumor TCRbeta clonality.

TCRdb's table, derived via immunoSEQ multiplex PCR, lists solely in-frame clones and lacks some. This table holds 15,000 to 20,000 clones, less than 75% found once. Patients had newly diagnosed, untreated stage II-IVA oral cavity squamous cell carcinoma. Analysis of PBMCs was direct, with no culture step. Germline V gene sequence: CDR1 SGHNT, CDR2 YYREEE (reference sequence). The CDR3 is 15 residues long. V shed 3 bases and J shed 1 base, with 12 bases lying between them. A remark on this clone: Its antigen remains unknown.

The source was PBMCs, collected before nivolumab (anti-PD-1) treatment. This clonotype was obtained from a person between 40 and 85 years old with oral cavity squamous cell carcinoma. The V gene is TRBV5-4, the J gene TRBJ2-3; D is perhaps TRBD1 or TRBD2 (5 bases each). This CDR3 reads CASSSPGRGTDTQYF. The CDR3 nucleotides read TGTGCCAGCAGCTCCCCGGGACGGGGCACAGATACGCAGTATTTT.